This TCR beta chain appears in the sequencing data of a study of cytomegalovirus exposure and HLA in healthy donors. Findings and limits, study-wide: Across donors, sequencing depth was assumed by presence/absence analyses to be roughly uniform. Analyzed later, most CMV-associated TCR beta chains appeared HLA-restricted. Segments of the TCR beta V type were, in most cases, productive about 90% or about 30% of the time in an earlier analysis.

CDR3 length: 14 residues. Germline lookup yields CDR1 SGHTA and CDR2 FQGTGA. Trimming cost V 4 bases and J 2 bases, with 10 bases left between them. A remark on this clone: Antigen specificity is unknown.

Researchers ran the PCR with 60 Vbeta and 13 Jbeta primers. The protocol was immunoSEQ multiplex PCR, while the TCRdb copy is restricted to in-frame clones and leaves out a portion. The sample lists 100,000 to 150,000 clones, 74% occurring once. The chain carries TRBV7-3 and TRBJ2-3, with D perhaps TRBD1 (5 bases). Sequencing input: PBMCs. This clonotype was obtained from a woman in her forties or fifties in good health and CMV-seropositive. CDR3 loop: CASSYTGVTDTQYF. In nucleotides, the CDR3 is TGTGCCAGCAGCTATACAGGAGTCACAGATACGCAGTATTTT.